A single sample is the source of the 24 T cell receptor beta chains below, sequenced in a study of human T cells and chemical hapten exposure. Time point reported: pre-sensitization, week 0. Sample treatment: therapeutic diphenylcyclopropenone sensitization with weekly scalp DPC. TCRdb ran MiXCR on the RACE reads and lists one entry per CDR3 protein. The top ten hold under 2.5% of the sample, which has 200,000 to 300,000 distinct CDR3 sequences, about 9% seen once. The sequenced sample was whole blood, obtained in connection with sensitization to the hapten diphenylcyclopropenone (DPC). The receptors derive from a woman aged 35 to 49 with alopecia areata. Some clones in this sample may be carry-over from other donors' samples.

The table lists this clonotype with many counts. The chain combines TRBV12-3 or TRBV12-4 with TRBJ2-5; D uncertain. CDR3 length equals 12 residues. V lost 5 bases and J 5 bases, leaving 9 bases between the germline ends. In nucleotides, the CDR3 is TGTGCCAGCAGTCTGCTATTGGAGACCCAGTACTTC. It codes for CASSLLLETQYF.

The chain links TRBV20-1 to TRBJ2-2; TRBD2 is a possible D gene (5 bases). The germline gives CDR1 DFQATT, CDR2 SNEGSKA (reference sequence). Trimming cost V 3 bases and J 3 bases, with 17 bases left between them. The CDR3 is 16 amino acids. CDR3 bases: TGCAGTGCTAGCCTCGAGGGCGGCGGGTACACCGGGGAGCTGTTTTTT. This sequence encodes CSASLEGGGYTGELFF.

The chain links TRBV7-9 to TRBJ1-1; D is ambiguous. Trimming shortened V by 3 bases and J by 3 bases, and 14 bases separated the two germline ends. CDR1 and CDR2 from the germline V gene are SEHNR and FQNEAQ (reference sequence). The CDR3 contains 15 residues. CDR3 coding DNA: TGTGCCAGCAGCTTCTCCCTTGGCGGGGACACTGAAGCTTTCTTT. This gives the protein CASSFSLGGDTEAFF.

This clonotype was observed many times. V gene TRBV5-1 combines with J gene TRBJ2-7; 8 bases map to TRBD1. From germline, CDR1 is SGHRS and CDR2 YFSETQ. The CDR3 is 13 residues long. V was pared by 3 bases and J by 6 bases, with 5 bases of the junction left unmatched. CDR3 residues: CASSSGQGAEQYF. DNA of the CDR3: TGCGCCAGCAGCTCAGGACAGGGAGCCGAGCAGTACTTC.

This clonotype was counted only a few times. This chain links TRBV5-1 with TRBJ1-5; D not certain. The germline V gene has CDR1 SGHRS and CDR2 YFSETQ. The CDR3 length is 15 residues. Trimming left V 0 bases short and J 5 bases short, with 12 bases between. The CDR3 nucleotides read TGCGCCAGCAGCTTGGGCGTTGACGGCCATCAGCCCCAGCATTTT. Its translation: CASSLGVDGHQPQHF. Full variable domain (rest looked up from reference TRBV5-1 and TRBJ1-5): KAGVTQTPRYLIKTRGQQVTLSCSPISGHRSVSWYQQTPGQGLQFLFEYFSETQRNKGNFPGRFSGRQFSNSRSEMNVSTLELGDSALYLCASSLGVDGHQPQHFGDGTRLSIL.

This clonotype appeared once. The chain recombines TRBV6-2 or TRBV6-3 with TRBJ2-7; 7 bases map to TRBD2. The germline CDR1 and CDR2 sequences are MNHEY and SVGEGT. Germline trimming cut 4 bases from V and 4 bases from J; bases unmatched to any gene: 13. The CDR3 is made up of 16 amino acids. The CDR3 nucleotides are TGTGCCAGCAGTTCCAGCGGGATTTCGTCCAAATACGAGCAGTACTTC. It codes for CASSSSGISSKYEQYF.

This clonotype was counted only a few times. The chain carries TRBV6-5 and TRBJ2-7; D is uncertain. The CDR3 has 13 residues. Germline V gives CDR1 MNHEY, CDR2 SVGAGI. V lost 4 bases and J lost 5, with 12 bases in between. CDR3 in amino acids: CASSSRRFDEQYF. DNA for the CDR3: TGTGCCAGCAGTTCCAGAAGATTCGACGAGCAGTACTTC.

This clonotype was seen only once. This chain's CDR3 is CSARAGTGEDRVPYEQYF. The CDR3 nucleotides are TGCAGTGCTAGAGCCGGAACAGGGGAGGACAGGGTTCCCTACGAGCAGTACTTC. This rearrangement joins TRBV20-1 to TRBJ2-7, with 8 nucleotides matching TRBD1. The V gene's germline CDR1 is DFQATT and CDR2 SNEGSKA (reference sequence). CDR3 length: 18 amino acids. J was trimmed by 2 bases and V by 1 base; bases with no gene match: 16.

The chain is built from TRBV15 and TRBJ1-4; tentative D call: TRBD1 (5 bases). The CDR3 is made up of 15 amino acids. Germline lookup yields CDR1 LNHNV and CDR2 YYDKDF (reference sequence). Trimming took 3 bases from V and 7 from J, leaving 15 bases between them. CDR3 sequence reads: CATSRRTTLPEKLFF. Written as DNA, the CDR3 is TGTGCCACCAGCAGGAGGACAACCCTTCCTGAAAAACTGTTTTTT. Variable domain in full (rest from reference TRBV15 and TRBJ1-4): DAMVIQNPRYQVTQFGKPVTLSCSQTLNHNVMYWYQQKSSQAPKLLFHYYDKDFNNEADTPDNFQSRRPNTSFCFLDIRSPGLGDTAMYLCATSRRTTLPEKLFFGSGTQLSVL.

This sequence joins TRBV12-3 or TRBV12-4 and TRBJ2-2; 10 nucleotides match TRBD1. The CDR3 is 14 residues long. With V trimmed by 3 bases and J by 9 bases, 4 bases remained unmatched. In DNA, the CDR3 is TGTGCCAGCAGTTTGACAGGGGGCTGGTGGGAGCTGTTTTTT. It codes for CASSLTGGWWELFF.

The CDR3 bases are TGCAGTGCTAGCACTAGCGCGCGCCAAGAGACCCAGTACTTC. This codes for CSASTSARQETQYF. The chain carries TRBV20-1 and TRBJ2-5, with 7 bases fitting TRBD2. J gave up 1 base and V 3 bases, and 5 bases lay outside the gene matches. The CDR3 spans 14 residues. Germline V lookup: CDR1 DFQATT, CDR2 SNEGSKA (reference sequence).

The chain carries TRBV5-1 and TRBJ2-3; TRBD1 is a possible D gene (6 bases). The CDR3 is 16 residues long. The germline CDR1 and CDR2 sequences are SGHRS and YFSETQ. Trimming took 0 bases from V and 9 from J, leaving 20 bases between them. CDR3 DNA: TGCGCCAGCAGCTTGGTTAGAGGACAGACCCGCGGGACGCAGTATTTT. This gives the protein CASSLVRGQTRGTQYF.

This clonotype was found a few times. V is TRBV11-2 and J is TRBJ2-1; 9 bases line up with TRBD2. Germline lookup yields CDR1 SGHAT and CDR2 FQNNGV. V shed 2 bases and J 4 bases; nucleotides not matched to a gene: 3. CDR3 length: 15 residues. This chain's CDR3 is CASSLSSGTYNEQFF. The CDR3 nucleotides are TGTGCCAGCAGCTTATCTAGCGGGACTTACAATGAGCAGTTCTTC. The full variable domain, completed using reference TRBV11-2 and TRBJ2-1, is EAGVAQSPRYKIIEKRQSVAFWCNPISGHATLYWYQQILGQGPKLLIQFQNNGVVDDSQLPKDRFSAERLKGVDSTLKIQPAKLEDSAVYLCASSLSSGTYNEQFFGPGTRLTVL.

V is TRBV6-5 and J is TRBJ1-1; D possibly corresponds to TRBD1 (5 bases). The length of the CDR3 is 17 residues. Trimming took off 6 bases at V and 4 bases at J, with 24 bases between the two ends. Germline V gene sequence: CDR1 MNHEY, CDR2 SVGAGI. The CDR3 coding sequence is TGTGCCAGCAGAAGAACTCCTACGCGGGGGTCAGGCACTGAAGCTTTCTTT. It is translated as CASRRTPTRGSGTEAFF.

The J gene is TRBJ2-3, the V gene TRBV20-1; 11 bases align to TRBD2. The CDR3 is 16 residues long. Trimming removed 2 bases from V and 2 bases from J; junction bases left unmatched: 6. Germline CDR1 is DFQATT and CDR2 is SNEGSKA (reference sequence). The DNA of the CDR3 is TGCAGTGCTAGACCTGGGACTAGCGGTTACACAGATACGCAGTATTTT. As protein: CSARPGTSGYTDTQYF.

This clonotype was seen a few times. The chain uses TRBV7-3 and TRBJ1-1, with 11 bases fitting TRBD1. Germline loops: CDR1 SGHTA, CDR2 FQGTGA. The CDR3 sequence is 15 residues long. J lost 5 bases, V lost 4 bases, and 6 bases had no gene match. The CDR3 sequence: CASSSGQGAKTEAFF. The CDR3 region has the DNA TGTGCCAGCAGCTCAGGACAGGGGGCGAAGACTGAAGCTTTCTTT.

V is TRBV9 and J is TRBJ1-6; D remains unclear. Trimming pared 5 bases from V and 7 bases from J, leaving 13 bases between. The CDR3 has 14 residues. Germline V gene data show CDR1 as SGDLS and CDR2 as YYNGEE. The DNA of the CDR3 is TGTGCCAGCAGGCCGGCAGGCGACAATTCACCCCTCCACTTT. Its protein is CASRPAGDNSPLHF.

This clonotype was picked up many times. The rearrangement uses TRBV28 and TRBJ2-7; D uncertain. Trimming shortened V by 6 bases and J by 0 bases, and 21 bases separated the two germline ends. Germline CDR1 and CDR2: MDHEN and SYDVKM. The length of the CDR3 is 17 residues. This chain's CDR3 is CASRLDPAVQSSYEQYF. CDR3 DNA sequence: TGTGCCAGCAGACTTGACCCGGCAGTCCAGAGCTCCTACGAGCAGTACTTC.

The chain uses TRBV6-2 or TRBV6-3 and TRBJ2-7; 8 bases are shared with TRBD1. The CDR3 is 14 amino acids. Germline V gene data show CDR1 as MNHEY and CDR2 as SVGEGT. V shed 6 bases and J 2 bases; nucleotides not matched to a gene: 6. CDR3 protein: CASSSGQDPYEQYF. Written as DNA, the CDR3 is TGTGCCAGCAGCTCGGGACAGGACCCCTACGAGCAGTACTTC.

The sample holds a few counts of this clonotype. The chain has TRBV5-1 and TRBJ2-3, with 15 bases fitting TRBD2. After removal of 3 bases from V and 4 bases from J, the junction contained 12 bases not matched to a gene. Germline V gene sequence: CDR1 SGHRS, CDR2 YFSETQ. The CDR3 length is 19 residues. CDR3 amino acids: CASSSIGRTSGRVADTQYF. CDR3 nucleotide sequence: TGCGCCAGCAGCTCAATCGGCCGGACTAGCGGGAGGGTAGCAGATACGCAGTATTTT.

The chain joins TRBV25-1 to TRBJ2-7, with a tentative D call TRBD1 (7 bases). The germline gives CDR1 MGHDK, CDR2 SYGVNS. With 6 bases removed from V and 5 bases from J, the gap between germline ends came to 23 bases. The CDR3 spans 16 residues. The CDR3 sequence is CASSKGTHRGYHEQYF. In DNA, the CDR3 is TGTGCCAGCAGCAAAGGGACTCACAGGGGATATCACGAGCAGTACTTC.

The chain uses TRBV5-1 and TRBJ2-3; D is perhaps TRBD1 (5 bases). The CDR3 contains 18 residues. Germline V gene data show CDR1 as SGHRS and CDR2 as YFSETQ. With 5 bases removed from V and 2 bases from J, the gap between germline ends came to 24 bases. Here the CDR3 reads CASRGPWGQAFFTDTQYF. As DNA, the CDR3 is TGCGCCAGCAGGGGCCCTTGGGGCCAGGCCTTCTTCACAGATACGCAGTATTTT.

The CDR3 sequence: CACTSPGQGYSPLHF. DNA of the CDR3: TGTGCCTGTACTTCGCCGGGACAGGGATATTCACCCCTCCACTTT. The rearrangement joins TRBV6-2 or TRBV6-3 to TRBJ1-6; TRBD1 matches 9 bases. The CDR3 loop spans 15 amino acids. Germline V gene lookup returns CDR1 MNHEY and CDR2 SVGEGT. The V segment lost 11 bases and the J segment 8 bases; nucleotides outside the gene matches: 13.

The V gene is TRBV20-1, the J gene TRBJ2-3; 9 bases match TRBD2. Germline V lookup: CDR1 DFQATT, CDR2 SNEGSKA (reference sequence). The V and J ends lost 6 bases and 2 bases, in that order; junction bases with no gene match: 12. The length of the CDR3 is 16 residues. CDR3 region: CSANDRLAGITDTQYF. CDR3 nucleotide sequence: TGCAGTGCCAACGACCGGCTAGCGGGGATCACAGATACGCAGTATTTT.